Listed here is a single T cell receptor beta chain. Only in-frame clones appear in the TCRdb table, and some are missing; sequencing was by immunoSEQ multiplex PCR. The sample records roughly 230,000 clones, about nine tenths being singletons. V lost 2 bases and J lost 0; bases outside the gene matches: 12. CDR1 KGHDR and CDR2 SFDVKD come from the germline V gene. The length of the CDR3 is 19 residues. The data were obtained in a study of blood T cell repertoires in COVID-19. The TCR was taken from a man aged 30-40 years in a cohort exposed to, infected with or recovered from COVID-19 (not recorded which). The sample taken for sequencing was PBMCs or T cells enriched from blood (not recorded which). The chain combines TRBV24-1 with TRBJ2-1; 7 bases line up with TRBD2. DNA for the CDR3: TGTGCCACCAGTGATTCGCATCATCGGGACTACCCCTCCTACAATGAGCAGTTCTTC. This translates into CATSDSHHRDYPSYNEQFF.